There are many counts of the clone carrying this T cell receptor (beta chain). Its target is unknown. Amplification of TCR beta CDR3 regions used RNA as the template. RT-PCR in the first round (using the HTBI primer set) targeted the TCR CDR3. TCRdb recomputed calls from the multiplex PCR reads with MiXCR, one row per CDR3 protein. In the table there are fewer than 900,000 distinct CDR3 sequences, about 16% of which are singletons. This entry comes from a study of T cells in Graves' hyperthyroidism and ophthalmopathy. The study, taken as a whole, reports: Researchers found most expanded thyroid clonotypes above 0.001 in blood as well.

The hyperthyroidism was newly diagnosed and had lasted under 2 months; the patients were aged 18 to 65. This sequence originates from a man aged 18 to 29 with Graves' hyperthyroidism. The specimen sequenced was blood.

The CDR3 spells CATFSSAPPGELFF. CDR3 bases: TGTGCCACCTTCTCCAGCGCGCCCCCCGGGGAGCTGTTTTTT. The rearrangement joins TRBV10-3 to TRBJ2-2; D gene ambiguous. Trimming took 10 bases from V and 6 from J, leaving 18 bases between them. CDR1 is ENHRY and CDR2 is SYGVKD in the germline V gene. The CDR3 runs 14 residues.